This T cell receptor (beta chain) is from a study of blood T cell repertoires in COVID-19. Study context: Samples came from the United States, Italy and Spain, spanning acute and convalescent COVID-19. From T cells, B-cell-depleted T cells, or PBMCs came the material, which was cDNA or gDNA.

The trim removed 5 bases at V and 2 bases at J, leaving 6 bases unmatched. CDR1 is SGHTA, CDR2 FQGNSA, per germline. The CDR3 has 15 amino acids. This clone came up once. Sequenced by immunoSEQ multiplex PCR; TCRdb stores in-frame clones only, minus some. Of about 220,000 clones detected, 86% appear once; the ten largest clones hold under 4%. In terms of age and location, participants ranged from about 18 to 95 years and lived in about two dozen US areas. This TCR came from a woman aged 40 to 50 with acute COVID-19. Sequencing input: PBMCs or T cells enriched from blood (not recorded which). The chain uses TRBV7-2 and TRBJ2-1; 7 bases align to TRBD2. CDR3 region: CASSLASGPYNEQFF. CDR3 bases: TGTGCCAGCAGCCTGGCTAGCGGACCCTACAATGAGCAGTTCTTC.